This T cell receptor (beta chain) was captured in a study of PD-L1 blockade in urothelial cancer. Turning to the study itself: Patients went on atezolizumab around 2014, receiving 1,200 mg intravenously every 3 weeks.

Time point: pretreatment peripheral blood. On this clone: Its target is unknown.

Method: immunoSEQ multiplex PCR; TCRdb's copy keeps in-frame clones and lacks some. Of 70,000 to 95,000 clones listed, around 92% are singletons. There are 15 residues in the CDR3. V gave up 2 bases and J gave up 3 bases; unmatched junction bases: 3. The germline CDR1 and CDR2 sequences are LNHDA and SQIVND (reference sequence). Overall study results and limits: A below-median TCR clonality in blood before treatment predicted better survival.

The sample here was PBMCs, taken around atezolizumab (anti-PD-L1) treatment. The TCR was taken from a woman aged 80 or over with urothelial cancer. The chain couples TRBV19 to TRBJ1-5, with 8 nucleotides matching TRBD1. CDR3 sequence: CASSIRDRNNQPQHF. CDR3 DNA: TGTGCCAGTAGTATAAGGGACAGGAACAATCAGCCCCAGCATTTT.